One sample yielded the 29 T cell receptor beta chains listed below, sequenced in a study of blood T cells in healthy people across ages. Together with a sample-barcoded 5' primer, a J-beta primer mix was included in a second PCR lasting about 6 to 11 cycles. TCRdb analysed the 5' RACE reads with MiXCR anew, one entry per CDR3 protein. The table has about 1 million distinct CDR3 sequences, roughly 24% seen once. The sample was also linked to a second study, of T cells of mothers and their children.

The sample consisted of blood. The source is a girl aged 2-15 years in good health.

Written as DNA, the CDR3 is TGTGCCAGCAGCTTAGTTGTGACAGGGGTCTCTGGGGCCAACGTCCTGACTTTC. Its protein product is CASSLVVTGVSGANVLTF. The chain carries TRBV7-2 and TRBJ2-6, with 8 bases lining up with TRBD1. V trimming: 1 base; J trimming: 0 bases; junction bases outside the gene matches: 5. The germline CDR1 and CDR2 sequences are SGHTA and FQGNSA. The CDR3 totals 18 residues.

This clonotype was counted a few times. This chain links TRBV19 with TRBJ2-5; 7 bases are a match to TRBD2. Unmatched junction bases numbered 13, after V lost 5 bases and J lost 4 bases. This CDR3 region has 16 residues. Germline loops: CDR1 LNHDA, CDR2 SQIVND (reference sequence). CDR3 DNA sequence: TGTGCCAGTAGTCCCGTCGGACGGGAGGTCTTAGAGACCCAGTACTTC. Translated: CASSPVGREVLETQYF.

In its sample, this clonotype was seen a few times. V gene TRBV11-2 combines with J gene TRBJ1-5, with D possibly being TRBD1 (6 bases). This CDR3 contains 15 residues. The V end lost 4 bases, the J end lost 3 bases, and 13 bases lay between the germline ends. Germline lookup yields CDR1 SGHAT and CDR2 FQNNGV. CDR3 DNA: TGTGCCAGCAGCTATAACGGGGGACACAATCAGCCCCAGCATTTT. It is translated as CASSYNGGHNQPQHF.

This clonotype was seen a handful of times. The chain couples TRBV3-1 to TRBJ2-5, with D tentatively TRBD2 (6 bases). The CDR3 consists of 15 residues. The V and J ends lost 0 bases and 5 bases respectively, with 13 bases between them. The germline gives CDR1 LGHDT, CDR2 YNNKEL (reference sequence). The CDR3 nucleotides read TGTGCCAGCAGCCAAGATGGGACGGAGGGGGAGACCCAGTACTTC. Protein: CASSQDGTEGETQYF.

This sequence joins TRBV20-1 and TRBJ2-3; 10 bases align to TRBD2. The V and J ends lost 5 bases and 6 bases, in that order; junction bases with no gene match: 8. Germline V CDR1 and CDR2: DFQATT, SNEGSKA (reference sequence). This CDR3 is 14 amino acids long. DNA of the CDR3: TGCAGTGCTTGGTTAGCGGGGGGTTCGGATACGCAGTATTTT. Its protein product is CSAWLAGGSDTQYF.

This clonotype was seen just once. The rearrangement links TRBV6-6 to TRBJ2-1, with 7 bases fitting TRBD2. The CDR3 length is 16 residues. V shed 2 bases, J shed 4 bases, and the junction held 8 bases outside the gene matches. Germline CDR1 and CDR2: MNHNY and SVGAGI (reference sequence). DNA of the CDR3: TGTGCCAGCAGTTACGCCCTAGCGGATACTTACAATGAGCAGTTCTTC. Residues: CASSYALADTYNEQFF.

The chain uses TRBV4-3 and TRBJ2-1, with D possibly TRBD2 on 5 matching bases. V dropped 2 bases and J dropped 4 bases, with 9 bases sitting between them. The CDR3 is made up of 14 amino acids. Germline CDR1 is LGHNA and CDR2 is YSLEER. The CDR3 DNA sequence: TGCGCCAGCAGCCAAAACCGGGGTTACAATGAGCAGTTCTTC. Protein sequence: CASSQNRGYNEQFF.

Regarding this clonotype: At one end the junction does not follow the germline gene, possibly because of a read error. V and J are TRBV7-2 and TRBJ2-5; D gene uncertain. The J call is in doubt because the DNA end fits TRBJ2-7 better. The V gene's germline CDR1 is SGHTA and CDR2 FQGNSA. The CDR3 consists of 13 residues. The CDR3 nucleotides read TGCGCCAGCAGCCCCGCCTCGCGATACGAGCAGTACTTC. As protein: CASSPASRYEQYF.

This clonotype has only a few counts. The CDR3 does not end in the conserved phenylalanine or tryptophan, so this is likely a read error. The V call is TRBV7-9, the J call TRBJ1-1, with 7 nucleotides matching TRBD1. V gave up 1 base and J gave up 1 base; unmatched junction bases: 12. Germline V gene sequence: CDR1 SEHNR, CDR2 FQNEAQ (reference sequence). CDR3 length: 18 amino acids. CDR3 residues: CASSLDKWGQTRNTEAFL. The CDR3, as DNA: TGTGCCAGCAGCTTAGATAAGTGGGGACAGACAAGGAACACTGAAGCTTTCCTT.

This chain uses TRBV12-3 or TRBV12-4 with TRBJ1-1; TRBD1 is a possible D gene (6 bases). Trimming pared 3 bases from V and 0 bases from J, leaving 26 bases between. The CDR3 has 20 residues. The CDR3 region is CASSFSLGHGPTELNTEAFF. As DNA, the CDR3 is TGTGCCAGCAGTTTCTCGCTGGGACACGGCCCAACAGAATTGAACACTGAAGCTTTCTTT.

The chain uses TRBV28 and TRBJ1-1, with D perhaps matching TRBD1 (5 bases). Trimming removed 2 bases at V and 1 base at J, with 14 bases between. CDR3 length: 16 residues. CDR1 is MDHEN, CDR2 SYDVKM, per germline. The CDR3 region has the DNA TGTGCCAGCAGTTTAGGAGACAGAGGGAGGAACACTGAAGCTTTCTTT. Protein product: CASSLGDRGRNTEAFF.

CDR3 nucleotide sequence: TGCGCCAGCAGCTTGGGCGGTTCTGGAAATGAGCAGTTCTTC. This sequence encodes CASSLGGSGNEQFF. The rearrangement uses TRBV5-1 and TRBJ2-1, with unresolved D. The CDR3 contains 14 residues. V shed 0 bases and J shed 7 bases, with 11 bases lying between them. CDR1 SGHRS and CDR2 YFSETQ come from the germline V gene. Using reference TRBV5-1 and TRBJ2-1 for the parts outside the CDR3, the full variable domain is KAGVTQTPRYLIKTRGQQVTLSCSPISGHRSVSWYQQTPGQGLQFLFEYFSETQRNKGNFPGRFSGRQFSNSRSEMNVSTLELGDSALYLCASSLGGSGNEQFFGPGTRLTVL.

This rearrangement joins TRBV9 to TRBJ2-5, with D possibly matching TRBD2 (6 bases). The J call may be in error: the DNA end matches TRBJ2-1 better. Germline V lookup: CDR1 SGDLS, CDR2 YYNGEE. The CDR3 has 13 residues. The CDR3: CASSVDGGTEQFF. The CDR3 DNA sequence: TGTGCCAGCAGCGTAGATGGAGGGACTGAGCAGTTCTTC.

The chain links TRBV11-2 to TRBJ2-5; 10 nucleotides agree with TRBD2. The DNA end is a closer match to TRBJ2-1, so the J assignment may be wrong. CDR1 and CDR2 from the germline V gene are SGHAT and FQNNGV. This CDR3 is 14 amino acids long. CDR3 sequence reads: CAIPGLANSNEQFF. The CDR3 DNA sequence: TGTGCCATCCCGGGACTAGCGAATAGCAATGAGCAGTTCTTC.

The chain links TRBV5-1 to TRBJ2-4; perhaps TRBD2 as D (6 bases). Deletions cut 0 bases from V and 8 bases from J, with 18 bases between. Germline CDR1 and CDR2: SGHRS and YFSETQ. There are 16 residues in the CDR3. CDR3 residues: CASSLGGHTPGDIQYF. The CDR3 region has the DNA TGCGCCAGCAGCTTGGGGGGCCATACCCCGGGGGACATTCAGTACTTC.

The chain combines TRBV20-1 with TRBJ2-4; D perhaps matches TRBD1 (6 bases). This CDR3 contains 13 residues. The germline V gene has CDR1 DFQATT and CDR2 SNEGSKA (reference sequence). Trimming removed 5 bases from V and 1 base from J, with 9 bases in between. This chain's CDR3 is CSAWTEAKNIQYF. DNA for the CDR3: TGCAGTGCTTGGACAGAGGCCAAAAACATTCAGTACTTC.

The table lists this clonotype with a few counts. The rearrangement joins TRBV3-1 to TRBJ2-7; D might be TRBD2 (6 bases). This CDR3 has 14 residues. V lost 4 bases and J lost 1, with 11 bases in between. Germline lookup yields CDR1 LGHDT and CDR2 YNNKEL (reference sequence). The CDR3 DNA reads TGTGCCAGCAGCCCTGAGGGACTTTCCTACGAGCAGTACTTC. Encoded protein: CASSPEGLSYEQYF.

The CDR3 region has the DNA TGTGCCAGCAGTTACTCTCCAGGCCTGAACACTGAAGCTTTCTTT. Translation: CASSYSPGLNTEAFF. The chain employs TRBV6-2 or TRBV6-3 and TRBJ1-1; D is ambiguous. In germline, CDR1 is MNHEY, CDR2 SVGEGT. The CDR3 sequence is 15 residues long. The V and J ends lost 0 bases and 0 bases respectively, with 8 bases between them.

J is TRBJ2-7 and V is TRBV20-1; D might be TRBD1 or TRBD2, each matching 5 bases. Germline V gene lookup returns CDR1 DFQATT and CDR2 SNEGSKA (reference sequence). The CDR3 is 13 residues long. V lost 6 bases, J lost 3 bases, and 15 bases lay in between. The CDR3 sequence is CSARETSYYEQYF. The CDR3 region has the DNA TGCAGTGCCAGGGAGACTTCTTACTACGAGCAGTACTTC.

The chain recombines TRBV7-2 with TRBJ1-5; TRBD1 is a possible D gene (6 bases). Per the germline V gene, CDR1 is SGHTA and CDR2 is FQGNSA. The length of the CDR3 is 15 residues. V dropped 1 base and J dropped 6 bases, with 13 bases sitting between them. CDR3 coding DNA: TGTGCCAGCAGCTTAGATCGGGGGCAGGGTCAGCCCCAGCATTTT. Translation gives CASSLDRGQGQPQHF.

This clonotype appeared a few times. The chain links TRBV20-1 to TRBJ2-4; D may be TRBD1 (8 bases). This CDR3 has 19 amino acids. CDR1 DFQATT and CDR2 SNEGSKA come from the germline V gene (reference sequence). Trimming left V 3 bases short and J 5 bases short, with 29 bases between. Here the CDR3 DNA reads TGCAGTGCTAGGTCGGACAGGGTGGCCGGGAGGAGTATTCAAAACATTCAGTACTTC. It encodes CSARSDRVAGRSIQNIQYF.

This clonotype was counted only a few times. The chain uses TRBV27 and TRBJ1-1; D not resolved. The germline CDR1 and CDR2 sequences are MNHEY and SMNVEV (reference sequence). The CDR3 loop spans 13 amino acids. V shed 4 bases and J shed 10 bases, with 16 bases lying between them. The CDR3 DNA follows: TGTGCCAGCAGTTCTGCAGGCTCGGCCGCAGCTTTCTTT. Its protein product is CASSSAGSAAAFF.

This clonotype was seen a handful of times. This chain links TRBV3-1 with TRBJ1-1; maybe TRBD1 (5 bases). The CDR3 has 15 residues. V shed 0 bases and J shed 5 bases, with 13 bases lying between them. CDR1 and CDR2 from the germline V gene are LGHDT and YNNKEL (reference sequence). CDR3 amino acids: CASSQEGDPATEAFF. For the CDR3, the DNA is TGTGCCAGCAGCCAAGAGGGGGACCCGGCTACTGAAGCTTTCTTT.

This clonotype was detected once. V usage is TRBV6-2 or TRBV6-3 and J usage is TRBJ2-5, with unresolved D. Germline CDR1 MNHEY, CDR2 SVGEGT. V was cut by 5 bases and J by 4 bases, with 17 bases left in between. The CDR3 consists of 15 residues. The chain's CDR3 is CASSPHGILGETQYF. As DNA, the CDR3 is TGTGCCAGCAGTCCCCATGGGATTTTGGGAGAGACCCAGTACTTC.

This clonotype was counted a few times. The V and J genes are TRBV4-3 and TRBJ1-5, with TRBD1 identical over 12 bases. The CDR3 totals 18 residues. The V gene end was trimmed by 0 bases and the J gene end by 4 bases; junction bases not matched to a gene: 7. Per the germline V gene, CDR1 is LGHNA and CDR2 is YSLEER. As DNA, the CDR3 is TGCGCCAGCAGCCAAGAATATTGGGGACAGGGGGCGAATCAGCCCCAGCATTTT. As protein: CASSQEYWGQGANQPQHF.

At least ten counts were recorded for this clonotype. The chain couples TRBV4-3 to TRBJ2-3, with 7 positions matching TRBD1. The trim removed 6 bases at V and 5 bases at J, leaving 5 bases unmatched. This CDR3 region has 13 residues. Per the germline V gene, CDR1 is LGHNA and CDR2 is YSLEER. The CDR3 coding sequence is TGCGCCAGCAGTCGGACAGGTTTAGATACGCAGTATTTT. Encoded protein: CASSRTGLDTQYF.

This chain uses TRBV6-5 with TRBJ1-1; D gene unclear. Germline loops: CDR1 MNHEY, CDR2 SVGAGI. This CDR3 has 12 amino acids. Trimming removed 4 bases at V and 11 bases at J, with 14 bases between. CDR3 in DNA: TGTGCCAGCAGTTCGATAGGGTGGGAGGCTTTCTTT. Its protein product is CASSSIGWEAFF.

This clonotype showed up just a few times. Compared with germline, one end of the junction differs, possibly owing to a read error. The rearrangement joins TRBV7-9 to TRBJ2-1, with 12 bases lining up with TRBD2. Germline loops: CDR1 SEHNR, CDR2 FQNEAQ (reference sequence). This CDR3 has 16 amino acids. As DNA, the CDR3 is TGTGCCAGCAGCTCCTGGACTAGCGGGGCCTATAATGAGCAGTTCTTC. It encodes CASSSWTSGAYNEQFF.

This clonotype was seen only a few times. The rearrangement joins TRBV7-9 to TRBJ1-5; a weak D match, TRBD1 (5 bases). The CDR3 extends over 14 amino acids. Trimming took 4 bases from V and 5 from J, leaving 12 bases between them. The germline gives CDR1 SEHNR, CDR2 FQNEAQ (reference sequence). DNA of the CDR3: TGTGCCAGCAGCTCCGACAGTAACTATCAGCCCCAGCATTTT. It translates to CASSSDSNYQPQHF. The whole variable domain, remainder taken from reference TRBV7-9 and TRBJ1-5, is DTGVSQNPRHKITKRGQNVTFRCDPISEHNRLYWYRQTLGQGPEFLTYFQNEAQLEKSRLLSDRFSAERPKGSFSTLEIQRTEQGDSAMYLCASSSDSNYQPQHFGDGTRLSIL.